This T cell receptor beta chain was found in a study of blood T cells in healthy people across ages (dated by TCRdb to the mid-2010s). Study-level background: In model experiments, template switching captured roughly one uniquely barcoded TCR beta cDNA molecule for every two T cells. To track age-related changes in TCR beta repertoire diversity, the study relied on deep sequencing normalized with unique cDNA molecular identifiers. The study analyzed two additional independent replicas of 1 million unique cDNA reads from the same blood draw for two donors, one aged 18 to 30 and one aged 80 or older. To avoid experimental bias, donors of different ages were distributed randomly across sequencing lanes. Donors were grouped into four age groups: young (average roughly 15 years), middle-aged (less than 40), aged (about 60) and long-lived (approximately 81). Study-level results and caveats: Because the CMV infection status of the donors was unknown, age-related changes in expanded clonotypes may potentially have been confounded. The percentage of naive T cells measured by flow cytometry correlated strongly with observed TCR beta diversity. Total diversity estimates from one million sequenced T cells were considered lower bounds and underestimates. The long-lived group showed more naive CD4+ T cells, fewer expanded clones and increased TCR diversity than the aged group, suggesting age selection. Conclusive comparison of naive and antigen-experienced compartments was prevented by the profiling of bulk unsorted PBMCs. As age increased, observed TCR beta diversity per million T cells dropped in a roughly linear way, and a significant reduction was already evident by age 40.

Donors were a few dozen systemically healthy Caucasian individuals from Russia aged 6 to 90 years. Each donor gave approximately 9.4 milliliters of peripheral blood, drawn into EDTA-treated Vacutainer tubes. Ficoll-Paque density-gradient centrifugation was used to isolate PBMCs, with at least 7 million per sample. Total RNA, at least 6 micrograms per sample, was extracted from PBMCs with Trizol reagent. For every donor, flow cytometry on a PBMC aliquot measured the percentage of naive CD45RAhigh/CD27high T cells. The library relied on 5' RACE. This sample was sequenced with an Illumina HiSeq 2500. The second PCR ran for about 7 to 11 cycles and used a J-beta primer mix along with a sample-barcoded 5' primer. Each TCR beta cDNA molecule received a unique molecular identifier from a template-switch 5' adaptor carrying 12 random nucleotides. At least 2.5 million CDR3-containing paired-end reads were obtained from each sample. First-strand cDNA was synthesized from all RNA with the Mint cDNA synthesis kit, primed by a TRBC-specific oligonucleotide. Following uracil-DNA glycosylase treatment, all cDNA underwent a first 18-cycle PCR with the universal primers M1SS and BC2_uni_R. Per the authors' processing: For normalization, 1 million high-quality reads, each with a distinct molecular identifier, were randomly selected from each sample. Instead of being binned into consensus sequences, reads with shared molecular identifiers were discarded. MiTCR, with a Q25 quality threshold and the strictest error-elimination algorithm, was used for CDR3 identification, clonotype clustering and error correction. A nonparametric unseen species model using Euler transformation provided a lower-bound estimate of total TCR beta diversity. The raw public reads went through TCRdb reprocessing: fastp at Q25, MiXCR clone calling, in-frame beta chains kept. Rows are unified per CDR3 protein, each entry keeping the most common DNA and genes. TCRdb's processing, not the study's, gives the V and J calls here. The sample table contains around 800,000 distinct CDR3 sequences; only one count was recorded for around 45% of them. The biggest ten clones account for nearly 20% of the sample.

Regarding this clonotype: It lacks a known antigen. The sample holds no much larger clone one base away, and base qualities are not on file.

Unmatched junction bases come to 14, with V trimmed by 6 bases and J by 7 bases. The CDR3 has 16 amino acids, counting the end cysteine and phenylalanine. Only the CDR3 portion is preserved as DNA: 48 bases, with reading frame beginning at the first base. CDR1 and CDR2 are read off the germline V gene (reference sequence) as SGHNT and YYREEE. The sequence joins TRBV5-4 to TRBJ2-1, with TRBD2 identical over 9 junction bases. The material sequenced was blood. This clonotype was sampled from a man aged 55 to 70 in good health. Here is the DNA: TGTGCCAGCACTCCGAATAGCGGGGGTTCTTTTAATGAGCAGTTCTTC. Its amino acids are CASTPNSGGSFNEQFF.